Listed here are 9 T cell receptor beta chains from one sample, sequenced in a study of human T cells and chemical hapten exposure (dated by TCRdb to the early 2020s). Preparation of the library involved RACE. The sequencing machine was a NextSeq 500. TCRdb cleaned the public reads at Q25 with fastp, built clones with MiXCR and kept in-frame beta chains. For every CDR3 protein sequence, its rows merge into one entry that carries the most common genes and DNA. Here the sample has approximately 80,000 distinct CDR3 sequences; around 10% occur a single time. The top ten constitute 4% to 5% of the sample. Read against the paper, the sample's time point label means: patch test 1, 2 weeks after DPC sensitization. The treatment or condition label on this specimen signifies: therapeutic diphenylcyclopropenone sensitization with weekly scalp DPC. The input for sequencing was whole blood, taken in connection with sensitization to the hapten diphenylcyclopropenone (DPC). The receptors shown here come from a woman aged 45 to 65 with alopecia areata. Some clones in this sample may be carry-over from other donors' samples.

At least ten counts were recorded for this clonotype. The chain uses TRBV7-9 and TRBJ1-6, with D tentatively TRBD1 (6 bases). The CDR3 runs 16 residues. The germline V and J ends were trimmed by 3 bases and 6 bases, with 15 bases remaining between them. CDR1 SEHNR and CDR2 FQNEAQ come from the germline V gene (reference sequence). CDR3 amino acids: CASSFRGQVLNSPLHF. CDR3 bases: TGTGCCAGCAGCTTTCGGGGGCAGGTCCTTAATTCACCCCTCCACTTT.

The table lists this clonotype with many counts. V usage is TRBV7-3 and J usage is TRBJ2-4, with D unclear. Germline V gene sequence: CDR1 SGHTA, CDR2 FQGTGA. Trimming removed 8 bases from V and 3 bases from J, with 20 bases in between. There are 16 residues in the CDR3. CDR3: CASDPVPSQFKNIQYF. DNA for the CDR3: TGTGCCAGCGATCCGGTCCCAAGTCAGTTCAAAAACATTCAGTACTTC. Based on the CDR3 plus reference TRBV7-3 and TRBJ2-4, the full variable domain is GAGVSQTPSNKVTEKGKYVELRCDPISGHTALYWYRQSLGQGPEFLIYFQGTGAADDSGLPNDRFFAVRPEGSVSTLKIQRTERGDSAVYLCASDPVPSQFKNIQYFGAGTRLSVL.

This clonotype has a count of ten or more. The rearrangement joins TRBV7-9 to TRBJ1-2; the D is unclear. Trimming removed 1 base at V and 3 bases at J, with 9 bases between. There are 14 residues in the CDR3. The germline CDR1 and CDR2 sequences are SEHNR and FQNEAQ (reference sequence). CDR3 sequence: CASSLEAVYYGYTF. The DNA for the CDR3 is TGTGCCAGCAGCTTAGAGGCAGTTTACTATGGCTACACCTTC.

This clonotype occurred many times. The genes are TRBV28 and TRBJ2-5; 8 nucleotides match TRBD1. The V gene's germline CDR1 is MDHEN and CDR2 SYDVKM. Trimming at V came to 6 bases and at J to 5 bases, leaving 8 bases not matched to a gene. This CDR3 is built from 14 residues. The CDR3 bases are TGTGCCAGCAGAGAGACACAGGGGGAGGAGACCCAGTACTTC. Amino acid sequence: CASRETQGEETQYF.

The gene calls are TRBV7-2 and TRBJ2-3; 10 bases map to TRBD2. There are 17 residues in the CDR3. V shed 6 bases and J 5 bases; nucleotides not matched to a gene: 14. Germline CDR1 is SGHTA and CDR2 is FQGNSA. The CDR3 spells CASRARGIVAGGDTQYF. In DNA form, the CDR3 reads TGTGCCAGCAGGGCCAGGGGTATAGTAGCGGGGGGAGATACGCAGTATTTT. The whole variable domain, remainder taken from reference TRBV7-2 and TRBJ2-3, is GAGVSQSPSNKVTEKGKDVELRCDPISGHTALYWYRQSLGQGLEFLIYFQGNSAPDKSGLPSDRFSAERTGGSVSTLTIQRTQQEDSAVYLCASRARGIVAGGDTQYFGPGTRLTVL.

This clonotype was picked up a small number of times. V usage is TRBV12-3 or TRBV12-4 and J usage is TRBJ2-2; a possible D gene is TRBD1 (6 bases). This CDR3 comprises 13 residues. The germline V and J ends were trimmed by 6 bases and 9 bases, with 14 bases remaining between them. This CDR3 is CASSRGNERELFF. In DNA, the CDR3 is TGTGCCAGCAGCAGGGGTAACGAAAGGGAGCTGTTTTTT.

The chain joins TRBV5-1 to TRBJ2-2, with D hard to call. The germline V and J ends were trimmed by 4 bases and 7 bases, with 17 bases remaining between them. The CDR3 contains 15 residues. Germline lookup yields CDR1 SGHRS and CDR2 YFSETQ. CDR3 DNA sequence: TGCGCCAGCAGCGGCCGTTCTGGCTACAACGGGGAGCTGTTTTTT. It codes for CASSGRSGYNGELFF.

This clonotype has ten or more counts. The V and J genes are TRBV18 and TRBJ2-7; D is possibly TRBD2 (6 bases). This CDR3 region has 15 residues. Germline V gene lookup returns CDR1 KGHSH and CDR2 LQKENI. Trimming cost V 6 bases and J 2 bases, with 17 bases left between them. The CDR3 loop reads CASSLTRGNTYEQYF. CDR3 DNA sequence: TGTGCCAGCTCGCTCACCCGCGGGAACACCTACGAGCAGTACTTC.

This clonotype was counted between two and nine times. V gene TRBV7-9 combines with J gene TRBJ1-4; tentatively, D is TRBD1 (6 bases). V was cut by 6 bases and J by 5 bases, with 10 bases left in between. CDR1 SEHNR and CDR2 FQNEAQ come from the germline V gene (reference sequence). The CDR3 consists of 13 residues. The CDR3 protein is CASRRQENEKLFF. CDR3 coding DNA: TGTGCCAGCAGGAGACAGGAAAATGAAAAACTGTTTTTT.